The source of this T cell receptor (beta chain) is a study of T-cell memory formation after mild COVID-19. Study outcomes and limitations: CD4/CD8 balance characterized clones contracting day 15 to 85, and CD4+ skew characterized later expanders. In second-wave clones peaking day 37, SARS-CoV-2 specificity remained unconfirmed. Clones that contracted clustered mainly in CM and EM if CD4+ and in EMRA if CD8+.

The authors produced TCR alpha and TCR beta cDNA libraries with sample barcodes and UMIs by 5'RACE using constant-segment primers. TCRdb reanalysed the 5' RACE reads using MiXCR and keeps one entry per CDR3 protein. The table has hundreds of thousands of distinct CDR3 sequences, about a fifth seen once; the top ten hold roughly 8.3%. CDR1 and CDR2 (germline): SQVTM, ANQGSEA. The CDR3 spans 14 residues. V was cut by 2 bases and J by 4 bases, with 11 bases left in between. This clonotype was observed at least ten times. Its antigen is not identified. Sequenced input: PBMCs or a T cell subset sorted from them (not recorded which). The origin of this receptor is an adult woman who had mild COVID-19 (a few samples of this study predate the infection). Cell type and time point are not known. This chain uses TRBV29-1 with TRBJ2-2; TRBD2 might be the D (5 bases). As DNA, the CDR3 is TGCAGCGTTGAATCCGGGGTGGCCACCGGGGAGCTGTTTTTT. It specifies CSVESGVATGELFF.